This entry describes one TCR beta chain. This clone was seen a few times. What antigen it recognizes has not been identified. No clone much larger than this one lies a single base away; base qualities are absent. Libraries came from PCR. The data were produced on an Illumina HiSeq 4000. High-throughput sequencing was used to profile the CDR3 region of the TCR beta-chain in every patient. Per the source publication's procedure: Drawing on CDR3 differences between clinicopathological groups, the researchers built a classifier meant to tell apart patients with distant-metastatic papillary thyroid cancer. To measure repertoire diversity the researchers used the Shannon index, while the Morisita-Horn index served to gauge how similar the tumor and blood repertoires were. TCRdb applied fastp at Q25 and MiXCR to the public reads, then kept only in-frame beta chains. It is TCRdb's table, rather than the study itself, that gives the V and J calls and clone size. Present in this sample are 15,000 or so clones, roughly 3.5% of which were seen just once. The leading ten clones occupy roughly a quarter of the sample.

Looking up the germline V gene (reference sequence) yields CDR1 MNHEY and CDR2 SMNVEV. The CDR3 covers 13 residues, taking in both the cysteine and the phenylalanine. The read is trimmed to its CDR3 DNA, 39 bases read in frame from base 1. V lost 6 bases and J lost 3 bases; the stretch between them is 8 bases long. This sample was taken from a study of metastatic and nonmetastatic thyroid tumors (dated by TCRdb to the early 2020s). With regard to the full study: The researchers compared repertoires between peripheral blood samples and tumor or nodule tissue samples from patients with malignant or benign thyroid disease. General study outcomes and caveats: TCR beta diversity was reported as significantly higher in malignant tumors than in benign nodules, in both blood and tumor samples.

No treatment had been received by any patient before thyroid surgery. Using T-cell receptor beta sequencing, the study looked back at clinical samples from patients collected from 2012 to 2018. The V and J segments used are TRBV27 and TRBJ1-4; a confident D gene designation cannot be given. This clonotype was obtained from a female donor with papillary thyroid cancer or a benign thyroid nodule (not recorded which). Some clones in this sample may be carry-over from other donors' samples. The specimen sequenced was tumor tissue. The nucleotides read TGTGCCAGCAGCTTAGAAGCTAATGAAAAACTGTTTTTT. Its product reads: CASSLEANEKLFF. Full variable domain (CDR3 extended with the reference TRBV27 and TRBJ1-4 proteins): EAQVTQNPRYLITVTGKKLTVTCSQNMNHEYMSWYRQDPGLGLRQIYYSMNVEVTDKGDVPEGYKVSRKEKRNFPLILESPSPNQTSLYFCASSLEANEKLFFGSGTQLSVL.